This entry is about one T cell receptor beta chain. This sample stems from a study of T cell changes during pregnancy in multiple sclerosis. Method: immunoSEQ multiplex PCR; TCRdb's copy keeps in-frame clones and lacks some. This table has more than 50,000 clones, roughly nine tenths appearing once. Germline V CDR1 and CDR2: KGHSH, LQKENI. This CDR3 spans 14 amino acids. J gave up 2 bases and V 4 bases, and 4 bases lay outside the gene matches. The source material was peripheral blood, sampled before pregnancy. This TCR was recovered from a female donor with multiple sclerosis, enrolled in a pregnancy study. This chain joins TRBV18 and TRBJ1-1; 7 bases line up with TRBD1. The CDR3 DNA reads as TGTGCCAGCTCACTTGGGACAGTTAACACTGAAGCTTTCTTT. It yields the protein CASSLGTVNTEAFF.